This entry lists 23 T cell receptor beta chains sequenced from one sample in a study of CD8 T cells in ankylosing spondylitis. MiXCR, applied by TCRdb to the 5' RACE reads, yields one record per CDR3 protein. The table records about 250,000 distinct CDR3 sequences, approximately 24% of them present only once. Input material: blood, either unsorted or a sorted T cell fraction (not recorded which). The receptors shown here come from a male donor with ankylosing spondylitis or in good health (not recorded which).

This chain uses TRBV20-1 with TRBJ1-5; no firm D call. CDR3 length: 12 amino acids. Trimming removed 4 bases at V and 2 bases at J, with 6 bases between. Germline loops: CDR1 DFQATT, CDR2 SNEGSKA (reference sequence). CDR3 sequence (DNA): TGCAGTGCTACTCGTGGCAATCAGCCCCAGCATTTT. Protein product: CSATRGNQPQHF.

The chain uses TRBV29-1 and TRBJ1-5, with a weak D call TRBD1 (6 bases). This CDR3 has 15 residues. Germline-derived CDR1 and CDR2 are SQVTM and ANQGSEA. V lost 4 bases and J 5 bases, leaving 18 bases between the germline ends. The CDR3 region is CSVAQTTGGDQPQHF. The DNA of the CDR3 is TGCAGCGTTGCCCAAACGACAGGCGGGGATCAGCCCCAGCATTTT.

The chain carries TRBV27 and TRBJ1-5; perhaps TRBD1 as D (5 bases). V was pared by 2 bases and J by 3 bases, with 11 bases between. The CDR3 runs to 15 residues. Germline CDR1 reads MNHEY; CDR2 reads SMNVEV (reference sequence). The CDR3 sequence is CASSLRQGPNQPQHF. The DNA for the CDR3 is TGTGCCAGCAGTTTACGGCAGGGTCCCAATCAGCCCCAGCATTTT.

This clonotype appeared many times. The V call is TRBV12-3 or TRBV12-4, the J call TRBJ1-6, with D possibly being TRBD1 (6 bases). V was cut by 6 bases and J by 9 bases, with 21 bases left in between. This CDR3 is 16 amino acids long. Here the CDR3 DNA reads TGTGCCAGCAGCCTTGGGACACTTCAGGGACGTTCACCCCTCCACTTT. Its protein product is CASSLGTLQGRSPLHF.

Many counts were recorded for this clonotype. The V call is TRBV20-1, the J call TRBJ1-6; D is unresolved. Trimming took off 0 bases at V and 10 bases at J, with 13 bases between the two ends. The germline V gene has CDR1 DFQATT and CDR2 SNEGSKA (reference sequence). The CDR3 loop spans 14 amino acids. CDR3 nucleotide sequence: TGCAGTGCTAGAGAGGGCAGTCGCGGATCACCCCTCCACTTT. Translation: CSAREGSRGSPLHF.

With regard to this clonotype: At one of its ends the junction is not consistent with the germline gene, which may arise from a read error. This chain uses TRBV12-3 or TRBV12-4 with TRBJ2-7, with D unresolved. The CDR3 is made up of 11 amino acids. The CDR3 region is CASSLGWDWSF. CDR3 DNA sequence: TGTGCCAGCAGTTTAGGCTGGGATTGGTCCTTC.

This clonotype appeared many times. The DNA for the CDR3 is TGCAGCGCCCAAGGACAGTACACTGAAGCTTTCTTT. Amino acids: CSAQGQYTEAFF. V and J are TRBV29-1 and TRBJ1-1, with D tentatively TRBD1 (6 bases). The V end lost 7 bases, the J end lost 3 bases, and 12 bases lay between the germline ends. CDR3 length equals 12 residues. Germline V gene sequence: CDR1 SQVTM, CDR2 ANQGSEA.

The rearrangement uses TRBV2 and TRBJ2-5, with 10 positions matching TRBD2. Trimming removed 4 bases from V and 1 base from J; junction bases left unmatched: 6. CDR1 is SNHLY, CDR2 FYNNEI, per germline. This CDR3 comprises 16 residues. CDR3 DNA sequence: TGTGCCAGCAGTGCTAATAGCGGGGGGCTCCAAGAGACCCAGTACTTC. Translation: CASSANSGGLQETQYF.

This rearrangement joins TRBV7-2 to TRBJ2-1; D unresolved. Germline V gene lookup returns CDR1 SGHTA and CDR2 FQGNSA. The CDR3 totals 15 residues. Trimming took 1 base from V and 0 from J, leaving 7 bases between them. The CDR3 spells CASSLGKSSYNEQFF. CDR3 in DNA: TGTGCCAGCAGCTTAGGGAAGAGCTCCTACAATGAGCAGTTCTTC.

In its sample, this clonotype was seen a few times. The V gene is TRBV20-1, the J gene TRBJ1-3; no firm D call. The CDR3 runs 12 residues. The V end lost 3 bases, the J end lost 4 bases, and 7 bases lay between the germline ends. Per the germline V gene, CDR1 is DFQATT and CDR2 is SNEGSKA (reference sequence). CDR3 loop: CSASSGGNTIYF. As DNA, the CDR3 is TGCAGTGCTAGTTCGGGAGGAAACACCATATATTTT.

There are many counts of this clonotype. The V and J genes are TRBV29-1 and TRBJ2-5, with 10 bases matching TRBD1. CDR1 is SQVTM, CDR2 ANQGSEA, per germline. This CDR3 has 12 residues. Germline trimming cut 7 bases from V and 5 bases from J; bases unmatched to any gene: 4. The CDR3: CSGQGAGETQYF. Written as DNA, the CDR3 is TGCAGCGGACAGGGGGCAGGGGAGACCCAGTACTTC.

V gene TRBV7-2 combines with J gene TRBJ2-3, with TRBD2 identical over 9 bases. Germline-derived CDR1 and CDR2 are SGHTA and FQGNSA. The trim removed 2 bases at V and 10 bases at J, leaving 7 bases unmatched. This CDR3 contains 14 residues. The DNA for the CDR3 is TGTGCCAGCAGCTTATTGCGGGGGGGCTGGGCGCAGTATTTT. This sequence encodes CASSLLRGGWAQYF.

The V gene is TRBV3-1, the J gene TRBJ2-2; D call uncertain. Germline V gene sequence: CDR1 LGHDT, CDR2 YNNKEL (reference sequence). V dropped 5 bases and J dropped 9 bases, with 13 bases sitting between them. The CDR3 length is 13 residues. This CDR3 is CASSDRGVRELFF. Here the CDR3 DNA reads TGTGCCAGCAGCGACCGCGGCGTCCGGGAGCTGTTTTTT.

V is TRBV12-3 or TRBV12-4 and J is TRBJ1-6; the match to TRBD1 covers 7 bases. The V gene end was trimmed by 7 bases and the J gene end by 9 bases; junction bases not matched to a gene: 9. The CDR3 extends over 14 amino acids. The CDR3 loop is CASIPTGVGSPLHF. In DNA form, the CDR3 reads TGTGCCAGCATTCCCACAGGGGTTGGTTCACCCCTCCACTTT.

This clonotype has just a few counts. The V gene is TRBV20-1, the J gene TRBJ2-3; 8 bases fit TRBD1. Germline V gene sequence: CDR1 DFQATT, CDR2 SNEGSKA (reference sequence). The CDR3 contains 16 residues. The V segment lost 1 base and the J segment 2 bases; nucleotides outside the gene matches: 8. DNA of the CDR3: TGCAGTGCTAGAGGGCTTAGACAGGGGACCACAGATACGCAGTATTTT. It encodes CSARGLRQGTTDTQYF.

This clonotype was seen more than once but under ten times. The chain uses TRBV20-1 and TRBJ2-7; 8 bases fit TRBD1. Germline V CDR1 and CDR2: DFQATT, SNEGSKA (reference sequence). Trimming took 5 bases from V and 7 from J; bases not matched to a gene: 13. The CDR3 covers 14 residues. As DNA, the CDR3 is TGCAGTGCTGGCCCCGGGACAGGAGGCGGGGAGCAGTACTTC. Translated: CSAGPGTGGGEQYF.

Details on this clonotype: At one boundary the junction diverges from the germline segment, which might be a read error. This rearrangement joins TRBV28 to TRBJ2-1; TRBD2 matches at 12 bases. The CDR3 is 19 residues long. The germline gives CDR1 MDHEN, CDR2 SYDVKM. The CDR3 DNA is TGTGTCAGCAGCACTGCCCCGACTAGCGGGGGACCAACACCCAATGAGCAGTTCTTC. Residues: CVSSTAPTSGGPTPNEQFF.

V and J are TRBV11-2 and TRBJ2-3; 10 nucleotides match TRBD2. The length of the CDR3 is 12 residues. CDR1 and CDR2 from the germline V gene are SGHAT and FQNNGV. V lost 5 bases to trimming and J lost 13 bases; unmatched junction nucleotides: 6. The chain's CDR3 is CASSIAGGFEYF. CDR3 nucleotide sequence: TGTGCCAGCAGCATAGCGGGGGGCTTCGAGTATTTT.

This clonotype has just a few counts. The genes are TRBV5-5 and TRBJ1-6; possibly TRBD1 for D (6 bases). Germline V CDR1 and CDR2: SGHKS, YYEKEE (reference sequence). Trimming stripped 4 bases from V and 0 bases from J, with 14 bases between. The CDR3 covers 17 residues. The DNA for the CDR3 is TGTGCCAGCAGCCTCGGGGGCATCAGCTCCTATAATTCACCCCTCCACTTT. Its protein is CASSLGGISSYNSPLHF.

This chain links TRBV12-3 or TRBV12-4 with TRBJ1-2; TRBD1 might be the D (5 bases). V was clipped by 4 bases and J by 3 bases, with 15 bases between them. This CDR3 region has 15 residues. CDR3 coding DNA: TGTGCCAGCAGTTCCGGGGCCCAGCAGTACTATGGCTACACCTTC. Translated: CASSSGAQQYYGYTF.

This clonotype was seen many times. V and J are TRBV20-1 and TRBJ1-2; D unresolved. This CDR3 is built from 12 residues. CDR1 is DFQATT and CDR2 is SNEGSKA in the germline V gene (reference sequence). The V and J ends lost 4 bases and 6 bases respectively, with 12 bases between them. For the CDR3, the DNA is TGCAGTGCTATGGGCGGTAAGAATGGCTACACCTTC. It specifies CSAMGGKNGYTF.

This clonotype was counted ten times or more. The rearrangement uses TRBV10-3 and TRBJ1-2; TRBD1 is a possible D gene (5 bases). The ends were cut back, 7 bases at V and 6 bases at J, with 15 bases in the middle. CDR1 is ENHRY, CDR2 SYGVKD, per germline. The CDR3 spans 13 residues. The CDR3 coding sequence is TGTGCCATCAAAGAGGGGAGTGGGAATGGCTACACCTTC. It is translated as CAIKEGSGNGYTF.

The chain combines TRBV10-3 with TRBJ1-2; D gene uncertain. Germline CDR1 is ENHRY and CDR2 is SYGVKD. The CDR3 loop spans 15 amino acids. Trimming removed 3 bases from V and 5 bases from J, with 16 bases in between. Written as DNA, the CDR3 is TGTGCCATCAGTGACTTGAGTTCCAAATTATATGGCTACACCTTC. This codes for CAISDLSSKLYGYTF.